This TCR beta chain came from a study of blood T cell repertoires in COVID-19. CDR1 is MNHEY and CDR2 is SVGEGT in the germline V gene. This CDR3 has 15 amino acids. The V gene lost 0 bases and the J gene lost 6 bases, with 11 bases spanning the gap. Authors' analysis steps: How many nucleated cells were present was estimated from reference gene primer amplification. The protocol was immunoSEQ multiplex PCR, while the TCRdb copy is restricted to in-frame clones and leaves out a portion. The D gene and trimming were derived from the DNA, and the V and J assignments and clone size from that table. The sample includes hundreds of thousands of clones, roughly 90% of them seen just once.

Sequenced: peripheral blood. The receptor's source is a woman under 40 with COVID-19, enrolled during active disease. This rearrangement joins TRBV6-2 or TRBV6-3 to TRBJ1-4; D is uncertain. CDR3 region: CASSYSWGGDEKLFF. The CDR3 DNA is TGTGCCAGCAGTTACTCGTGGGGAGGAGATGAAAAACTGTTTTTT.